This TCR beta chain stems from a study of OX40 agonist ivuxolimab in advanced cancers. Only in-frame clones appear in the TCRdb table, and some are missing; sequencing was by immunoSEQ multiplex PCR. The sample includes some 45,000 clones, roughly 88% seen only once; the top ten take 2.6%. Germline V gives CDR1 KGHSY, CDR2 FQNENV. Trimming took off 2 bases at V and 6 bases at J, with 11 bases between the two ends. The CDR3 loop spans 13 amino acids. The origin of this receptor is an adult with an advanced solid tumor such as melanoma, head and neck, liver or kidney cancer. Sequenced material: CD4+ or CD8+ T cells sorted from blood, taken in a trial of the OX40 agonist ivuxolimab. The gene calls are TRBV16 and TRBJ2-7; D is possibly TRBD2 (5 bases). As DNA, the CDR3 is TGTGCCAGCAGCCAACCTGGACTGGGCGAGCAGTACTTC. Translated, it gives CASSQPGLGEQYF.